A selection of T cell receptor beta chains follows, all from one sample in a study of control samples from healthy donors and cancer patients. Profiling relied on immunoSEQ multiplex PCR, and the TCRdb table lists in-frame clones only, not all of them. Among some 150,000 clones listed, 75% to 95% were seen once. The source material was blood. Receptor source: a woman in her twenties or thirties in good health. Each CDR3 is given with its conserved first and last residue. Fields, in order: CDR3 protein, CDR3 DNA, clone size, D gene, J gene, V gene. A D gene is named only where the DNA matches it firmly. Clone size, where shown, is once, few, many, or a class for clones that have expanded.

CDR3 protein: CASSLGTGRNTEAFF
CDR3 DNA: TGTGCCAGCAGCTTAGGGACAGGACGGAACACTGAAGCTTTCTTT
clone size: once
D gene: TRBD1
J gene: TRBJ1-1
V gene: TRBV7-3

CDR3 protein: CASSLPPGTEAFF
CDR3 DNA: TGCGCCAGCAGCTTGCCCCCGGGCACTGAAGCTTTCTTT
clone size: NA
D gene: NA
J gene: TRBJ1-1
V gene: TRBV5-1

CDR3 protein: CASSPGLAGSDTQYF
CDR3 DNA: TGTGCCAGCTCACCGGGACTAGCGGGATCAGATACGCAGTATTTT
clone size: NA
D gene: TRBD2
J gene: TRBJ2-3
V gene: TRBV18

CDR3 protein: CASSQDSGPNYGYTF
CDR3 DNA: TGCGCCAGCAGCCAAGACTCGGGGCCTAACTATGGCTACACCTTC
clone size: NA
D gene: NA
J gene: TRBJ1-2
V gene: TRBV4-1

CDR3 protein: CASSEGDRGPYNSPLHF
CDR3 DNA: TGTGCCAGCAGTGAAGGGGACAGGGGGCCCTATAATTCACCCCTCCACTTT
clone size: NA
D gene: TRBD1
J gene: TRBJ1-6
V gene: TRBV6-1

CDR3 protein: CAWSPGQKTQYF
CDR3 DNA: TGTGCCTGGAGCCCCGGCCAGAAGACCCAGTACTTC
clone size: NA
D gene: NA
J gene: TRBJ2-5
V gene: TRBV30

CDR3 protein: CASSLAGGVSYNEQFF
CDR3 DNA: TGTGCCAGCAGCTTAGCGGGGGGGGTCTCCTACAATGAGCAGTTCTTC
clone size: NA
D gene: TRBD2
J gene: TRBJ2-1
V gene: TRBV7-2

CDR3 protein: CASSPGLGGRNEQFF
CDR3 DNA: TGTGCCAGCAGCCCTGGACTAGGGGGGCGCAATGAGCAGTTCTTC
clone size: NA
D gene: NA
J gene: TRBJ2-1
V gene: TRBV9

CDR3 protein: CASSALAGGGNEQFF
CDR3 DNA: TGTGCCAGCAGTGCCCTAGCGGGAGGCGGGAATGAGCAGTTCTTC
clone size: NA
D gene: TRBD2
J gene: TRBJ2-1
V gene: TRBV6-4

CDR3 protein: CASSLRTGESPLHF
CDR3 DNA: TGTGCCAGCAGCTTAAGGACAGGGGAGTCACCCCTCCACTTT
clone size: NA
D gene: TRBD1
J gene: TRBJ1-6
V gene: TRBV7-9

CDR3 protein: CASRDRSNTEAFF
CDR3 DNA: TGTGCCAGTAGGGACAGATCGAACACTGAAGCTTTCTTT
clone size: NA
D gene: NA
J gene: TRBJ1-1
V gene: TRBV19

CDR3 protein: CASSPRLAGGIDTQYF
CDR3 DNA: TGTGCCAGCAGCCCCAGACTAGCGGGAGGGATAGATACGCAGTATTTT
clone size: NA
D gene: TRBD2
J gene: TRBJ2-3
V gene: TRBV7-9

CDR3 protein: CASSSQRREAKNIQYF
CDR3 DNA: TGTGCCAGCAGTTCCCAACGCCGGGAAGCCAAAAACATTCAGTACTTC
clone size: NA
D gene: NA
J gene: TRBJ2-4
V gene: TRBV27

CDR3 protein: CASSLGAGGETQYF
CDR3 DNA: TGTGCCAGCAGCTTAGGAGCAGGGGGAGAGACCCAGTACTTC
clone size: NA
D gene: TRBD1
J gene: TRBJ2-5
V gene: TRBV7-9

CDR3 protein: CASSYRVAGGYNEQFF
CDR3 DNA: TGTGCCAGCAGTTATAGGGTAGCGGGAGGATACAATGAGCAGTTCTTC
clone size: NA
D gene: TRBD2
J gene: TRBJ2-1
V gene: TRBV6-6

CDR3 protein: CASSFGRGRQETQYF
CDR3 DNA: TGTGCCAGCAGCTTTGGTAGGGGGAGGCAAGAGACCCAGTACTTC
clone size: once
D gene: NA
J gene: TRBJ2-5
V gene: TRBV7-9

CDR3 protein: CASSQGSGANVLTF
CDR3 DNA: TGTGCCAGCAGCCAAGGGTCCGGGGCCAACGTCCTGACTTTC
clone size: once
D gene: NA
J gene: TRBJ2-6
V gene: TRBV3-1/TRBV3-2

CDR3 protein: CASSHLGTARRNEKLFF
CDR3 DNA: TGCGCCAGCAGCCACTTAGGGACAGCCAGACGTAATGAAAAACTGTTTTTT
clone size: NA
D gene: TRBD1
J gene: TRBJ1-4
V gene: TRBV4-1

CDR3 protein: CSVEKDRDRGKTQYF
CDR3 DNA: TGCAGCGTTGAAAAAGACCGGGACAGGGGAAAGACCCAGTACTTC
clone size: NA
D gene: TRBD1
J gene: TRBJ2-5
V gene: TRBV29-1

CDR3 protein: CAWSGQGNGYTF
CDR3 DNA: TGTGCCTGGAGTGGACAGGGGAATGGCTACACCTTC
clone size: NA
D gene: TRBD1
J gene: TRBJ1-2
V gene: TRBV30

CDR3 protein: CASSQQGAGEKLFF
CDR3 DNA: TGTGCCAGCAGCCAACAGGGGGCTGGTGAAAAACTGTTTTTT
clone size: NA
D gene: TRBD1
J gene: TRBJ1-4
V gene: TRBV3-1/TRBV3-2

CDR3 protein: CASSRVAEAFF
CDR3 DNA: TGTGCCAGCAGCAGGGTGGCTGAAGCTTTCTTT
clone size: NA
D gene: NA
J gene: TRBJ1-1
V gene: TRBV28

CDR3 protein: CASSFGGTRLNTEAFF
CDR3 DNA: TGTGCCAGCAGCTTTGGGGGTACGAGGTTGAACACTGAAGCTTTCTTT
clone size: NA
D gene: NA
J gene: TRBJ1-1
V gene: TRBV5-4

CDR3 protein: CASSFGRLAKNIQYF
CDR3 DNA: TGTGCCAGCAGCTTCGGCAGACTAGCCAAAAACATTCAGTACTTC
clone size: NA
D gene: NA
J gene: TRBJ2-4
V gene: TRBV11-2

CDR3 protein: CASSQASTGELFF
CDR3 DNA: TGTGCCAGCAGCCAAGCTTCGACCGGGGAGCTGTTTTTT
clone size: once
D gene: NA
J gene: TRBJ2-2
V gene: TRBV3-1/TRBV3-2

CDR3 protein: CASSLGTGGVYEQYF
CDR3 DNA: TGTGCCAGCAGCTTAGGGACAGGGGGGGTCTACGAGCAGTACTTC
clone size: NA
D gene: TRBD1
J gene: TRBJ2-7
V gene: TRBV7-6

CDR3 protein: CASSLTRQVSNQPQHF
CDR3 DNA: TGTGCCAGCAGTCTAACCCGACAGGTCAGCAATCAGCCCCAGCATTTT
clone size: NA
D gene: NA
J gene: TRBJ1-5
V gene: TRBV27

CDR3 protein: CASSFSGFKDTQYF
CDR3 DNA: TGTGCCAGCAGCTTTTCAGGGTTTAAAGATACGCAGTATTTT
clone size: NA
D gene: NA
J gene: TRBJ2-3
V gene: TRBV5-8

CDR3 protein: CASSEAGTANSPLHF
CDR3 DNA: TGTGCCAGCAGTGAAGCCGGGACAGCTAATTCACCCCTCCACTTT
clone size: NA
D gene: TRBD1
J gene: TRBJ1-6
V gene: TRBV2

CDR3 protein: CASSLRLNEQFF
CDR3 DNA: TGTGCCAGCAGCCTCCGACTCAATGAGCAGTTCTTC
clone size: NA
D gene: NA
J gene: TRBJ2-1
V gene: TRBV11-2

CDR3 protein: CASRPTPNYGYTF
CDR3 DNA: TGTGCCAGCAGACCGACACCTAACTATGGCTACACCTTC
clone size: NA
D gene: NA
J gene: TRBJ1-2
V gene: TRBV28

CDR3 protein: CASSFLSGSSYNEQFF
CDR3 DNA: TGTGCCAGCAGCTTCCTTAGCGGGAGCTCCTACAATGAGCAGTTCTTC
clone size: NA
D gene: TRBD2
J gene: TRBJ2-1
V gene: TRBV9

CDR3 protein: CSARQENIQYF
CDR3 DNA: TGCAGTGCTAGACAGGAAAACATTCAGTACTTC
clone size: NA
D gene: NA
J gene: TRBJ2-4
V gene: TRBV20-1

CDR3 protein: CSVGGGRGNTEAFF
CDR3 DNA: TGCAGCGTTGGCGGGGGCAGGGGGAACACTGAAGCTTTCTTT
clone size: NA
D gene: NA
J gene: TRBJ1-1
V gene: TRBV29-1

CDR3 protein: CASSLDYEQFF
CDR3 DNA: TGCGCCAGCAGCTTGGACTATGAGCAGTTCTTC
clone size: NA
D gene: NA
J gene: TRBJ2-1
V gene: TRBV5-1

CDR3 protein: CSVTVNTEAFF
CDR3 DNA: TGCAGCGTTACAGTGAACACTGAAGCTTTCTTT
clone size: NA
D gene: NA
J gene: TRBJ1-1
V gene: TRBV29-1

CDR3 protein: CASSQALAGGYNEQFF
CDR3 DNA: TGTGCCAGCAGCCAAGCCCTAGCGGGAGGGTACAATGAGCAGTTCTTC
clone size: NA
D gene: TRBD2
J gene: TRBJ2-1
V gene: TRBV4-2

CDR3 protein: CSVEYTGETQYF
CDR3 DNA: TGCAGCGTTGAATATACAGGGGAGACCCAGTACTTC
clone size: NA
D gene: NA
J gene: TRBJ2-5
V gene: TRBV29-1

CDR3 protein: CASSWVGGKNTEAFF
CDR3 DNA: TGTGCCAGCAGTTGGGTCGGAGGGAAGAACACTGAAGCTTTCTTT
clone size: NA
D gene: NA
J gene: TRBJ1-1
V gene: TRBV6-2/TRBV6-3

CDR3 protein: CAISETGSAGELFF
CDR3 DNA: TGTGCCATCAGTGAGACAGGGTCGGCCGGGGAGCTGTTTTTT
clone size: NA
D gene: NA
J gene: TRBJ2-2
V gene: TRBV10-3

CDR3 protein: CASSQGLNKNIQYF
CDR3 DNA: TGCGCCAGCAGCCAGGGACTAAACAAAAACATTCAGTACTTC
clone size: NA
D gene: TRBD2
J gene: TRBJ2-4
V gene: TRBV4-1

CDR3 protein: CASSPTRAKNIQYF
CDR3 DNA: TGTGCCAGCAGCCCAACAAGAGCCAAAAACATTCAGTACTTC
clone size: once
D gene: NA
J gene: TRBJ2-4
V gene: TRBV9

CDR3 protein: CASSLGQGPNQPQHF
CDR3 DNA: TGTGCCAGCAGCTTGGGACAGGGGCCCAATCAGCCCCAGCATTTT
clone size: once
D gene: TRBD1
J gene: TRBJ1-5
V gene: TRBV7-8

CDR3 protein: CASSGITSNQPQHF
CDR3 DNA: TGTGCCAGCAGCGGCATAACTAGCAATCAGCCCCAGCATTTT
clone size: NA
D gene: NA
J gene: TRBJ1-5
V gene: TRBV7-8

CDR3 protein: CASSNRGTNTGELFF
CDR3 DNA: TGTGCCAGTAGTAACAGGGGTACGAACACCGGGGAGCTGTTTTTT
clone size: NA
D gene: TRBD1
J gene: TRBJ2-2
V gene: TRBV19

CDR3 protein: CASSEGRPDQPQHF
CDR3 DNA: TGTGCCAGCAGCGAGGGGCGCCCGGATCAGCCCCAGCATTTT
clone size: NA
D gene: NA
J gene: TRBJ1-5
V gene: TRBV4-2

CDR3 protein: CASSPRGGEAFF
CDR3 DNA: TGTGCCAGCAGTCCCAGGGGAGGGGAAGCTTTCTTT
clone size: once
D gene: NA
J gene: TRBJ1-1
V gene: TRBV7-2

CDR3 protein: CASSLVGQLYEQYF
CDR3 DNA: TGTGCCAGCAGTTTAGTGGGACAGCTCTACGAGCAGTACTTC
clone size: NA
D gene: TRBD1
J gene: TRBJ2-7
V gene: TRBV28

CDR3 protein: CASSLTSGTDTQYF
CDR3 DNA: TGTGCCAGCAGCCTAACTAGCGGCACAGATACGCAGTATTTT
clone size: NA
D gene: TRBD2
J gene: TRBJ2-3
V gene: TRBV6-4

CDR3 protein: CASSSLTGASSYNSPLHF
CDR3 DNA: TGTGCCAGCAGTTCCCTCACAGGCGCCAGCTCCTATAATTCACCCCTCCACTTT
clone size: few
D gene: NA
J gene: TRBJ1-6
V gene: TRBV27

CDR3 protein: CASSPRALDAYEQYF
CDR3 DNA: TGCGCCAGCAGCCCCAGGGCCCTTGATGCCTACGAGCAGTACTTC
clone size: NA
D gene: NA
J gene: TRBJ2-7
V gene: TRBV5-1

CDR3 protein: CASSHGQGDDTEAFF
CDR3 DNA: TGTGCCAGCAGCCACGGACAGGGGGATGACACTGAAGCTTTCTTT
clone size: NA
D gene: TRBD1
J gene: TRBJ1-1
V gene: TRBV3-1/TRBV3-2